This T cell receptor (beta chain) was captured in a study of T cells in Graves' hyperthyroidism and ophthalmopathy. The TCR beta CDR3 regions underwent amplification using RNA transcripts as the source. First-round RT-PCR of the TCR CDR3 relied on the HTBI primer set. TCRdb reprocessed the multiplex PCR reads with MiXCR, giving one entry per CDR3 protein. The repertoire holds about 400,000 distinct CDR3 sequences, with roughly an eighth as singletons. The CDR3 is 15 amino acids. Trimming stripped 6 bases from V and 4 bases from J, with 16 bases between. From germline, CDR1 is MDHEN and CDR2 SYDVKM. This clonotype was counted many times. What it binds is not known. Active moderate-to-severe ophthalmopathy, Clinical Activity Score at least 3, NOSPECS at least 4, under 3 months' duration. For the diagnoses, clinical symptoms, serum thyroxine and TRAb, thyroid ultrasound and orbital computed tomography were used.

The study's findings and limits: Ophthalmopathy was model-predicted a median about 7.1 months pre-onset. Most clonotypes expanded in the thyroid (above 0.001) were also present in blood.

This TCR came from a man aged 45-60 years with Graves' ophthalmopathy. The chain links TRBV28 to TRBJ1-3; D is unresolved. The sequenced material came from blood. CDR3 in DNA: TGTGCCAGCAGCCCGCCTTATGGAGAAGGAAACACCATATATTTT. Amino acid sequence: CASSPPYGEGNTIYF.